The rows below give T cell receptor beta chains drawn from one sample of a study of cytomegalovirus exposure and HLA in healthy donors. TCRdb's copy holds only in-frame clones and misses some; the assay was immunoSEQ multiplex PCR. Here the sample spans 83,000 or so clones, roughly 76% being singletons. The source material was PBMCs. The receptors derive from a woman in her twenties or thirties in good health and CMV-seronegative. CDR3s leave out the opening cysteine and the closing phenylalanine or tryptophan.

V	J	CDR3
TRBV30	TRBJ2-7	AWSTGAYEQY
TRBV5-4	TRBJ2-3	ASSWGPGLGRDTQY
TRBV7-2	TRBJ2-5	ASSLEAGPETQY
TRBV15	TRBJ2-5	ATSRFPREHSGETQY
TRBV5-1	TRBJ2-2	ASSGTGNTGELF
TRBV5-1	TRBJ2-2	ASSYNRVTGELF
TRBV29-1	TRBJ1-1	SAFPTEAF
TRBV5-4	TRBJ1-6	ASPPLSSSYNSPLH
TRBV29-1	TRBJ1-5	SVEWGLNDQPQH
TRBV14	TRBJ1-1	ASSQILQGEAF
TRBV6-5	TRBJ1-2	ASSRQVGDNYGYT
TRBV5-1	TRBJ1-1	ASSKEVNTEAF
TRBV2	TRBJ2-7	ASRRGSSYEQY
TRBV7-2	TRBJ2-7	ASRRSGSVY
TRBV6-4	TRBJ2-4	ASSDSRRDENIQY
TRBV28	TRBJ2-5	ASSLGAGVFQETQY
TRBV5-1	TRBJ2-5	ASSLRVEVQETQY
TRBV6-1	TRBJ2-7	ASSDVAQRRSYEQY
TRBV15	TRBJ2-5	ATSLPGGNGETQY
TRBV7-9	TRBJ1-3	ASRVSSGNTIY
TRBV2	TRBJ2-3	ASSQTSDTDTQY
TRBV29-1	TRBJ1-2	SAGGQGWNYGYT
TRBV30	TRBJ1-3	AWSGAGWADTIY
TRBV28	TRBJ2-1	ASSFGTHPYNEQF
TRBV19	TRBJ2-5	ASRTTGYETQY
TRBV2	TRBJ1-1	ASFLDMNTEAF
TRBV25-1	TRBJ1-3	ASSDGRGYPGNTIY